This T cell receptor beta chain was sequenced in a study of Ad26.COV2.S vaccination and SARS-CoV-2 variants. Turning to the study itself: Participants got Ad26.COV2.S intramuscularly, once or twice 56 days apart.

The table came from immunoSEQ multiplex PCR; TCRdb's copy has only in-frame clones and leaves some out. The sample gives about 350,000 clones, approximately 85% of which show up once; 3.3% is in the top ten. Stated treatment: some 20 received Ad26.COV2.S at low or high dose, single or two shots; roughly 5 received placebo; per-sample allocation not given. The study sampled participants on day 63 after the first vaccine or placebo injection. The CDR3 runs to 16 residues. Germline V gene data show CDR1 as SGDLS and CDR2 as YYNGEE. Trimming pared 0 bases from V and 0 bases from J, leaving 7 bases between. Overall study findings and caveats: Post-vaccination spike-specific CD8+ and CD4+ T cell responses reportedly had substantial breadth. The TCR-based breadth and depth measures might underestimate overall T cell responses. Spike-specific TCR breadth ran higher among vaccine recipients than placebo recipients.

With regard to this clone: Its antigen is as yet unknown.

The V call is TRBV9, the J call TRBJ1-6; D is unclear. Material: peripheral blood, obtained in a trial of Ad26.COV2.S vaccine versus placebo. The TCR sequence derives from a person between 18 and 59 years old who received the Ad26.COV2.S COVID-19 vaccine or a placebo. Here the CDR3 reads CASSVVPDSYNSPLHF. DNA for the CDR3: TGTGCCAGCAGCGTAGTTCCAGACTCCTATAATTCACCCCTCCACTTT.